The clone carrying this T cell receptor beta chain was counted between two and nine times. Lesional scalp punch biopsies and peripheral blood came from alopecia areata patients. These data come from a study of CD8+ T cells in alopecia areata. RNA was isolated and reverse transcribed to cDNA, the sequencing template. Clones were sequenced by immunoSEQ multiplex PCR, and TCRdb holds only the in-frame ones, with some missing. Here the sample spans around 250,000 clones, approximately 61% being singletons. CDR1 SGHAT and CDR2 FQDESV come from the germline V gene (reference sequence). This CDR3 is built from 13 residues. V lost 6 bases, J lost 6 bases, and 12 bases lay in between.

The starting material was CD4+ T cells sorted from blood, obtained at week 0. The TCR comes from a human donor with alopecia areata. The chain carries TRBV11-1 and TRBJ2-4; D ambiguous. The CDR3 is CASSQNSPNIQYF. CDR3 in DNA: TGTGCCAGCAGTCAAAACAGTCCAAACATTCAGTACTTC.